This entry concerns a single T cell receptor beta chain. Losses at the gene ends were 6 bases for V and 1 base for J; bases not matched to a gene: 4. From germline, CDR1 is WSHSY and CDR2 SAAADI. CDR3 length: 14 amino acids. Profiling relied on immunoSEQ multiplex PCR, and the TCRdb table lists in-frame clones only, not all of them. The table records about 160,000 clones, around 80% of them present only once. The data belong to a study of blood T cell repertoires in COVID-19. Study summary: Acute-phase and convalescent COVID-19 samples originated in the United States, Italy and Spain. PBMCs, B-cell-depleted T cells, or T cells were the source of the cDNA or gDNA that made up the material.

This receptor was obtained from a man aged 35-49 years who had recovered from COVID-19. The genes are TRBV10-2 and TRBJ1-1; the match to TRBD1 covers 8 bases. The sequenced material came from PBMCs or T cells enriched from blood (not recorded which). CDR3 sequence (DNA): TGCGCCAGCAGGCTCGGACAGGGGAACACTGAAGCTTTCTTT. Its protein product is CASRLGQGNTEAFF.